This is a list of T cell receptor beta chains from one sample in a study of T cell responses to AZD1222 COVID-19 vaccine. Assay used: immunoSEQ multiplex PCR; TCRdb lists only in-frame clones, some missing. The data show 50,000 to 65,000 clones, with roughly four fifths seen just once and roughly 25% held by the top ten. The material was peripheral blood, obtained 28 days after the second AZD1222 dose. The receptor set was obtained from an adult who received the AZD1222 COVID-19 vaccine. Each CDR3 is given with its conserved first and last residue. D genes are given only for firm matches. Part of the rows lack a size; the others show once, few, many or a class for expanded clones.

V	size	D	J	CDR3	DNA
TRBV27	.	.	TRBJ2-2	CASSLDGGLVTGELFF	TGTGCCAGCAGTTTAGATGGGGGTCTCGTTACCGGGGAGCTGTTTTTT
TRBV28	.	.	TRBJ1-4	CASRQPINEKLFF	TGTGCCAGCCGACAGCCCATAAATGAAAAACTGTTTTTT
TRBV7-2	.	.	TRBJ1-2	CASSPSAGSNYGYTF	TGTGCCAGCAGCCCAAGTGCCGGCTCTAACTATGGCTACACCTTC
TRBV28	few	.	TRBJ1-2	CASSLYQGWGYGYTF	TGTGCCAGCAGTTTATACCAGGGATGGGGCTATGGCTACACCTTC
TRBV29-1	.	.	TRBJ2-2	CSASGQNTGELFF	TGCAGCGCCTCGGGACAGAACACCGGGGAGCTGTTTTTT
TRBV4-3	.	.	TRBJ2-1	CASSQVSQDREQFF	TGCGCCAGCAGCCAAGTATCCCAGGACAGAGAGCAGTTCTTC
TRBV28	once	TRBD2	TRBJ2-1	CASSLVGRASNEQFF	TGTGCCAGCAGTTTGGTAGGGAGGGCCAGTAATGAGCAGTTCTTC
TRBV9	few	.	TRBJ1-1	CASSVAAGNTEAFF	TGTGCCAGCAGCGTAGCGGCAGGGAACACTGAAGCTTTCTTT
TRBV7-2	.	TRBD1	TRBJ2-2	CASSWDRGAAGELFF	TGTGCCAGCAGCTGGGACAGGGGCGCCGCCGGGGAGCTGTTTTTT
TRBV19	.	.	TRBJ1-2	CASRGTGGADGYTF	TGTGCCAGTAGGGGCACGGGGGGCGCAGATGGCTACACCTTC
TRBV6-6	.	TRBD2	TRBJ2-7	CASSYSTGRDYEQYF	TGTGCCAGCAGTTACTCGACCGGGAGGGACTACGAGCAGTACTTC
TRBV29-1	.	.	TRBJ1-1	CSVEQWDTEAFF	TGCAGCGTCGAACAGTGGGACACTGAAGCTTTCTTT
TRBV2	few	TRBD1	TRBJ2-5	CASSEGQGILREETQYF	TGTGCCAGCAGCGAAGGACAGGGAATTTTACGGGAAGAGACCCAGTACTTC
TRBV2	.	.	TRBJ1-4	CASTSGTNEKLFF	TGTGCCAGCACCTCTGGAACTAATGAAAAACTGTTTTTT
TRBV6-6	.	TRBD1	TRBJ1-5	CASGLWAGGLNQPQHF	TGTGCCAGCGGCCTTTGGGCAGGGGGTTTGAATCAGCCCCAGCATTTT
TRBV7-3	.	TRBD1	TRBJ1-6	CASSPSGGAGDSPLHF	TGTGCCAGCAGCCCATCAGGGGGGGCGGGGGATTCACCCCTCCACTTT
TRBV6-2/TRBV6-3	.	TRBD1	TRBJ2-3	CASSYIGGLTDTQYF	TGTGCCAGCAGTTACATAGGGGGCCTCACAGATACGCAGTATTTT
TRBV6-5	once	.	TRBJ1-5	CASSSSHSNQPQHF	TGTGCCAGCAGTTCCTCCCATAGTAATCAGCCCCAGCATTTT
TRBV7-2	.	TRBD2	TRBJ2-2	CASRKGTSGTGELFF	TGTGCCAGCAGAAAGGGGACTAGCGGGACCGGGGAGCTGTTTTTT
TRBV11-3	once	TRBD2	TRBJ2-3	CASSPGGGPTDTQYF	TGTGCCAGCAGCCCGGGAGGGGGGCCCACAGATACGCAGTATTTT
TRBV15	.	TRBD1	TRBJ1-1	CATSRVPTRQGAFF	TGTGCCACCAGCAGAGTCCCGACCAGACAGGGAGCTTTCTTT
TRBV5-1	few	.	TRBJ1-1	CASSSSGMNTEAFF	TGCGCCAGCAGCTCCTCCGGGATGAACACTGAAGCTTTCTTT
TRBV5-1	.	TRBD2	TRBJ2-1	CASSLELAGYNEQFF	TGCGCCAGCAGCTTGGAACTAGCGGGATACAATGAGCAGTTCTTC
TRBV29-1	few	.	TRBJ2-2	CSVEQGSPTGELFF	TGCAGCGTTGAACAGGGGAGTCCCACCGGGGAGCTGTTTTTT
TRBV3-1/TRBV3-2	few	.	TRBJ2-7	CASSQDREQYF	TGTGCCAGCAGCCAAGACAGAGAGCAGTACTTC
TRBV19	once	TRBD1	TRBJ2-2	CASFSRPGQGAMSTGELFF	TGTGCCAGTTTCTCTCGACCGGGACAGGGGGCAATGAGCACCGGGGAGCTGTTTTTT
TRBV7-2	.	.	TRBJ2-5	CASSLRNQETQYF	TGTGCCAGCAGCTTACGGAACCAAGAGACCCAGTACTTC
TRBV7-9	once	.	TRBJ2-2	CASSLLWANTGELFF	TGTGCCAGCAGCTTGTTGTGGGCCAACACCGGGGAGCTGTTTTTT
TRBV28	few	TRBD2	TRBJ2-3	CASSTARHDASGRTDTQYF	TGTGCCAGCAGTACAGCTCGCCATGATGCTAGCGGGAGGACAGATACGCAGTATTTT
TRBV18	.	.	TRBJ2-7	CASSPDSGLTYEQYF	TGTGCCAGCTCACCAGATAGCGGCCTAACCTACGAGCAGTACTTC
TRBV28	.	TRBD1	TRBJ1-3	CASDPREGAVGTIYF	TGTGCCAGCGATCCCCGGGAGGGGGCAGTTGGCACCATATATTTT
TRBV14	.	TRBD1	TRBJ2-7	CASSQLGQGVYEQYF	TGTGCCAGCAGCCAACTGGGACAGGGGGTCTACGAGCAGTACTTC
TRBV28	.	TRBD2	TRBJ2-5	CASSSGVAGRQETQYF	TGTGCCAGCAGTTCCGGGGTAGCGGGGCGCCAAGAGACCCAGTACTTC
TRBV6-2/TRBV6-3	.	TRBD1	TRBJ2-1	CASSYSDRGSAEQFF	TGTGCCAGCAGCTATTCGGACAGGGGATCCGCTGAGCAGTTCTTC
TRBV3-1/TRBV3-2	few	.	TRBJ2-2	CASSQLDTGELFF	TGTGCCAGCAGCCAATTAGACACCGGGGAGCTGTTTTTT
TRBV29-1	few	.	TRBJ1-1	CSVEAGRTEAFF	TGCAGCGTTGAGGCAGGGCGTACTGAAGCTTTCTTT
TRBV9	once	.	TRBJ1-2	CASSVDRTAGRGYTF	TGTGCCAGCAGCGTAGATAGGACGGCGGGTCGGGGCTACACCTTC
TRBV28	.	.	TRBJ2-2	CASSLQGITGELFF	TGTGCCAGCAGTTTACAGGGGATCACCGGGGAGCTGTTTTTT
TRBV7-9	.	.	TRBJ2-2	CASSKGGGVNTGELFF	TGTGCCAGCAGCAAAGGGGGCGGGGTGAACACCGGGGAGCTGTTTTTT